This TCR beta chain was recovered during a study of blood T cell repertoires in COVID-19. Study members were between about 18 and 95 years old and lived in approximately 25 US regions. Germline CDR1 is SNHLY and CDR2 is FYNNEI. The V gene lost 9 bases and the J gene lost 1 base, with 12 bases spanning the gap. The CDR3 has 13 amino acids. Profiled with immunoSEQ multiplex PCR; TCRdb holds only in-frame clones, not every one. The sample carries about 220,000 clones, roughly 90% recorded once. This receptor was obtained from a woman aged 40 to 50 with acute COVID-19. V gene TRBV2 combines with J gene TRBJ1-2; maybe TRBD1 (6 bases). Sample: PBMCs or T cells enriched from blood (not recorded which). CDR3 loop: CARGQGFNYGYTF. CDR3 DNA sequence: TGTGCCAGGGGTCAGGGGTTTAACTATGGCTACACCTTC.